This record looks at one TCR beta chain sequence and its context. This record belongs to a study of blood T cell repertoires in COVID-19. Across the study: COVID-19 samples from acute and convalescent phases originated in the United States, Italy and Spain. T cells, B-cell-depleted T cells, or PBMCs supplied cDNA or gDNA.

The authors' processing: Estimated nucleated cell counts came from reference gene primer amplification. The protocol was immunoSEQ multiplex PCR, while the TCRdb copy is restricted to in-frame clones and leaves out a portion. That table gives V, J and clone size, and the DNA gave D and trimming. This table holds roughly 97,000 clones, 90% found once. V was cut by 6 bases and J by 4 bases, with 25 bases left in between. The CDR3 has 17 amino acids. Germline-derived CDR1 and CDR2 are SGHTS and YDEGEE. The TCR sequence derives from a man in his sixties with acute or convalescent COVID-19. This chain links TRBV5-8 with TRBJ1-2; maybe TRBD1 (6 bases). Sample: peripheral blood. The CDR3 sequence is CASIPGVDRTFFYGYTF. The CDR3 nucleotides read TGTGCCAGCATCCCCGGGGTAGACAGGACTTTCTTCTATGGCTACACCTTC.